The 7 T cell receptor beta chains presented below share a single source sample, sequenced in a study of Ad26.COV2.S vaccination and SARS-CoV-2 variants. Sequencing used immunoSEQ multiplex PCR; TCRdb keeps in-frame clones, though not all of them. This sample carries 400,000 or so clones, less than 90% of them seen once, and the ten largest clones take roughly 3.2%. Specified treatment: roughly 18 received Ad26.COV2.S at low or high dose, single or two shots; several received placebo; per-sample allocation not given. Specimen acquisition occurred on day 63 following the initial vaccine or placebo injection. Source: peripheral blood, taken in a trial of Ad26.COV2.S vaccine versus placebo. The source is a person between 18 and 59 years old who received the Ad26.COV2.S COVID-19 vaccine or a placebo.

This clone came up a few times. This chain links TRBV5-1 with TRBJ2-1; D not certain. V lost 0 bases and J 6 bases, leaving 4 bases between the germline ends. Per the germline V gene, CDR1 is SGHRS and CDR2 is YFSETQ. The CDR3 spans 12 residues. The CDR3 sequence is CASSLGLNEQFF. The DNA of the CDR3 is TGCGCCAGCAGCTTGGGACTCAATGAGCAGTTCTTC.

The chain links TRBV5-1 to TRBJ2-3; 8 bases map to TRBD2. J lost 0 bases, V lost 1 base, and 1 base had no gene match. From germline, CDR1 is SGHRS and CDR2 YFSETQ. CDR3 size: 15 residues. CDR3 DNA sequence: TGCGCCAGCAGCTTGCGCGGGGGGAGCACAGATACGCAGTATTTT. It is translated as CASSLRGGSTDTQYF.

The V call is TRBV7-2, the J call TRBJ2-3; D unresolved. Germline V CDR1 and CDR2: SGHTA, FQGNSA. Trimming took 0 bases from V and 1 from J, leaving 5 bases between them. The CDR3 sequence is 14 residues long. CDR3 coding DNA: TGTGCCAGCAGCTTAGCTTCCCGCACAGATACGCAGTATTTT. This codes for CASSLASRTDTQYF.

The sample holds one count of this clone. The CDR3 loop reads CAISEGGPPLHF. The CDR3 nucleotides read TGTGCCATCAGTGAAGGGGGTCCGCCCCTCCACTTT. The chain joins TRBV10-3 to TRBJ1-6, with D perhaps matching TRBD1 (6 bases). The CDR3 is made up of 12 amino acids. Per germline, CDR1 ENHRY and CDR2 SYGVKD. Between the trimmed V and J ends, which lost 3 bases and 13 bases, there was a span of 10 bases.

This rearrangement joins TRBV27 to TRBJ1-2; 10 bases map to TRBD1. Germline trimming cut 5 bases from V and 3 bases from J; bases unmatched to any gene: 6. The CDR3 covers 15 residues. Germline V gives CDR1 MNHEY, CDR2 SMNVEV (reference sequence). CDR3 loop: CASSEDRGGYYGYTF. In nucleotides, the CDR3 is TGTGCCAGCAGTGAGGACAGGGGGGGATACTATGGCTACACCTTC.

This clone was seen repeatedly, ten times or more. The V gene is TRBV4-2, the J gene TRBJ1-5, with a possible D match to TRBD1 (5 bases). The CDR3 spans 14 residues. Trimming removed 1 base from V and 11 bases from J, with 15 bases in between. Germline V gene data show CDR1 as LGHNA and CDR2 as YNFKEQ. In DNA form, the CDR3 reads TGTGCCAGCAGCCAAGTCCAAGACAGTTGGGCCCAGCATTTT. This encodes CASSQVQDSWAQHF.

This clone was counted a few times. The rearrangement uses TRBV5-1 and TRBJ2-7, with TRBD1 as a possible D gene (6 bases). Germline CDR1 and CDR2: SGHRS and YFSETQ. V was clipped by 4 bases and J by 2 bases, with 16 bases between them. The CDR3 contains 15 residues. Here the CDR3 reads CASSVSGGTAYEQYF. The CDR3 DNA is TGCGCCAGCAGCGTTAGTGGGGGCACCGCCTACGAGCAGTACTTC.